This T cell receptor (beta chain) appears in the sequencing data of a study of T cell responses to AZD1222 COVID-19 vaccine. V gave up 0 bases and J gave up 5 bases; unmatched junction bases: 2. The germline gives CDR1 SGHRS, CDR2 YFSETQ. This CDR3 spans 14 amino acids. TCRdb keeps only in-frame clones here, not all; method: immunoSEQ multiplex PCR. The table shows about 130,000 clones, with 85% to 90% occurring only once. The rearrangement uses TRBV5-1 and TRBJ2-5, with 9 positions matching TRBD1. The sequences come from peripheral blood, collected on day 0 of AZD1222 vaccination. This TCR came from an adult in good health. The CDR3 DNA is TGCGCCAGCAGCTTGGACAGGGGGCGTGAGACCCAGTACTTC. Translated, it gives CASSLDRGRETQYF.